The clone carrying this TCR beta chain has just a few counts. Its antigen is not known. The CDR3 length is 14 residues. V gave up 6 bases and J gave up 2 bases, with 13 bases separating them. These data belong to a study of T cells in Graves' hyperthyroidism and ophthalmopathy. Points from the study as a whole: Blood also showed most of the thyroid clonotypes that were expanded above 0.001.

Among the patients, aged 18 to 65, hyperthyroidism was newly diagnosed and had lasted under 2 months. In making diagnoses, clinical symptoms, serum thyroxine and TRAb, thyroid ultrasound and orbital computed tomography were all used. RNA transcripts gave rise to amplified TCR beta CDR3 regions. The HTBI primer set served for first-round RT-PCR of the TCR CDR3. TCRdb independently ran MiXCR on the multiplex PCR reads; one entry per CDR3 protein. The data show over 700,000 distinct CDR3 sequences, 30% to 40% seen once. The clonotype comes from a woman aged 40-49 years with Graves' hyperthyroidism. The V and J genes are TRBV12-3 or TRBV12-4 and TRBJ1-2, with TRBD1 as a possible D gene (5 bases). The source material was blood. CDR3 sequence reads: CASSEVTGNYGYTF. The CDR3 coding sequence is TGTGCCAGCAGCGAAGTCACAGGAAACTATGGCTACACCTTC.